These 12 T cell receptor beta chains originate from one sample sequenced in a study of cytomegalovirus exposure and HLA in healthy donors. The protocol was immunoSEQ multiplex PCR, while the TCRdb copy is restricted to in-frame clones and leaves out a portion. The repertoire holds some 86,000 clones, with over 85% as singletons. The sample comprised PBMCs. The receptors come from a woman aged 25 to 39 in good health and CMV-seronegative.

The chain has TRBV7-9 and TRBJ2-5; 8 nucleotides match TRBD1. With V trimmed by 5 bases and J by 5 bases, 10 bases remained unmatched. CDR3 length: 15 residues. The V gene's germline CDR1 is SEHNR and CDR2 FQNEAQ (reference sequence). This CDR3 is CASSPDRGWGETQYF. The CDR3 coding sequence is TGTGCCAGCAGCCCCGACAGGGGTTGGGGCGAGACCCAGTACTTC.

This clone occurred a few times. The chain carries TRBV28 and TRBJ2-7, with 9 nucleotides matching TRBD1. From germline, CDR1 is MDHEN and CDR2 SYDVKM. The junction had 8 bases not matched to a gene; V was cut back by 9 bases and J by 5 bases. The CDR3 extends over 13 amino acids. In DNA, the CDR3 is TGTGCCAGTTGGACAGGGGTATTGCACGAGCAGTACTTC. Residues: CASWTGVLHEQYF.

The V gene is TRBV6-5, the J gene TRBJ2-4; 8 bases align to TRBD1. The CDR3 runs 13 residues. CDR1 and CDR2 (germline): MNHEY, SVGAGI. V shed 4 bases and J 8 bases; nucleotides not matched to a gene: 4. CDR3 region: CASSFNRGDIQYF. In DNA, the CDR3 is TGTGCCAGCAGTTTCAACAGGGGGGACATTCAGTACTTC.

V and J are TRBV7-8 and TRBJ2-1; D might be TRBD1 (5 bases). V was cut by 2 bases and J by 9 bases, with 20 bases left in between. This CDR3 has 16 amino acids. Germline CDR1 SGHVS, CDR2 FQNEAQ. The CDR3 bases are TGTGCCAGCAGCTTACAGGGTACGCACAATGTGGGTGAGCAGTTCTTC. This translates into CASSLQGTHNVGEQFF.

The chain couples TRBV7-8 to TRBJ1-1, with 9 bases matching TRBD1. CDR3 length: 13 residues. CDR1 is SGHVS and CDR2 is FQNEAQ in the germline V gene. The trim removed 4 bases at V and 8 bases at J, leaving 5 bases unmatched. Here the CDR3 DNA reads TGTGCCAGCAGCTCCCGACAGGGGGGGGAAGCTTTCTTT. Encoded protein: CASSSRQGGEAFF. The full variable domain, with the rest looked up from reference TRBV7-8 and TRBJ1-1, is GAGVSQSPRYKVAKRGQDVALRCDPISGHVSLFWYQQALGQGPEFLTYFQNEAQLDKSGLPSDRFFAERPEGSVSTLKIQRTQQEDSAVYLCASSSRQGGEAFFGQGTRLTVV.

The rearrangement links TRBV6-6 to TRBJ2-7; 8 positions agree with TRBD2. The CDR3 loop spans 15 amino acids. V lost 0 bases, J lost 5 bases, and 6 bases stayed unmatched. The germline V gene has CDR1 MNHNY and CDR2 SVGAGI (reference sequence). In DNA form, the CDR3 reads TGTGCCAGCAGTTACTCGACTAGCGTGACCCACGAGCAGTACTTC. This encodes CASSYSTSVTHEQYF.

The chain employs TRBV5-8 and TRBJ2-1; 12 bases are a match to TRBD1. Germline V gene lookup returns CDR1 SGHTS and CDR2 YDEGEE. With 4 bases clipped from V and 8 bases from J, the junction kept 10 bases outside the gene matches. This CDR3 is built from 16 residues. CDR3 region: CASSHPTGTGGYEQFF. The CDR3 DNA reads as TGTGCCAGCAGCCACCCGACCGGGACAGGGGGCTATGAGCAGTTCTTC. Combining the CDR3 with reference TRBV5-8 and TRBJ2-1 gives the whole variable domain EAGVTQSPTHLIKTRGQQATLRCSPISGHTSVYWYQQALGLGLQFLLWYDEGEERNRGNFPPRFSGRQFPNYSSELNVNALELEDSALYLCASSHPTGTGGYEQFFGPGTRLTVL.

The rearrangement joins TRBV4-2 to TRBJ2-1; D call uncertain. The CDR3 is 15 residues long. Germline V gene lookup returns CDR1 LGHNA and CDR2 YNFKEQ. V lost 0 bases, J lost 5 bases, and 11 bases lay in between. CDR3 nucleotide sequence: TGTGCCAGCAGCCAAGACCCCACTCGAGACAATGAGCAGTTCTTC. Its protein is CASSQDPTRDNEQFF.

The J gene is TRBJ1-1, the V gene TRBV4-1; 7 nucleotides match TRBD1. The germline gives CDR1 MGHRA, CDR2 YSYEKL. CDR3 size: 14 residues. With 3 bases clipped from V and 1 base from J, the junction kept 2 bases outside the gene matches. The CDR3 sequence: CASSHGTANTEAFF. The CDR3 DNA follows: TGCGCCAGCAGCCATGGGACAGCGAACACTGAAGCTTTCTTT.

This chain joins TRBV5-4 and TRBJ1-1; tentatively, D is TRBD1 (6 bases). Germline assignment: CDR1 SGHNT and CDR2 YYREEE (reference sequence). This CDR3 comprises 14 residues. Deletions cut 3 bases from V and 3 bases from J, with 12 bases between. CDR3 nucleotide sequence: TGTGCCAGCAGCTACGGGACACCCTACACTGAAGCTTTCTTT. The encoded protein is CASSYGTPYTEAFF. Complete variable domain (other parts from reference TRBV5-4 and TRBJ1-1): ETGVTQSPTHLIKTRGQQVTLRCSSQSGHNTVSWYQQALGQGPQFIFQYYREEENGRGNFPPRFSGLQFPNYSSELNVNALELDDSALYLCASSYGTPYTEAFFGQGTRLTVV.

Only one count was recorded for this clone. The rearrangement joins TRBV7-2 to TRBJ1-1, with a weak D call TRBD1 (6 bases). The germline V gene has CDR1 SGHTA and CDR2 FQGNSA. CDR3 size: 18 residues. V lost 8 bases and J lost 2, with 27 bases in between. The CDR3 DNA reads TGTGCCAGCGGAATTAGGGGGGGGAGGGGCCGAGGAAACACTGAAGCTTTCTTT. Protein product: CASGIRGGRGRGNTEAFF. Complete variable domain (other parts from reference TRBV7-2 and TRBJ1-1): GAGVSQSPSNKVTEKGKDVELRCDPISGHTALYWYRQSLGQGLEFLIYFQGNSAPDKSGLPSDRFSAERTGGSVSTLTIQRTQQEDSAVYLCASGIRGGRGRGNTEAFFGQGTRLTVV.

This chain links TRBV5-1 with TRBJ2-1; a weak D match, TRBD1 (5 bases). With 1 base removed from V and 0 bases from J, the gap between germline ends came to 14 bases. The germline V gene encodes CDR1 SGHRS and CDR2 YFSETQ. This CDR3 is 17 amino acids long. The CDR3 bases are TGCGCCAGCAGCTTGACAGGTACCCCTAGCTCCTACAATGAGCAGTTCTTC. Its protein is CASSLTGTPSSYNEQFF.